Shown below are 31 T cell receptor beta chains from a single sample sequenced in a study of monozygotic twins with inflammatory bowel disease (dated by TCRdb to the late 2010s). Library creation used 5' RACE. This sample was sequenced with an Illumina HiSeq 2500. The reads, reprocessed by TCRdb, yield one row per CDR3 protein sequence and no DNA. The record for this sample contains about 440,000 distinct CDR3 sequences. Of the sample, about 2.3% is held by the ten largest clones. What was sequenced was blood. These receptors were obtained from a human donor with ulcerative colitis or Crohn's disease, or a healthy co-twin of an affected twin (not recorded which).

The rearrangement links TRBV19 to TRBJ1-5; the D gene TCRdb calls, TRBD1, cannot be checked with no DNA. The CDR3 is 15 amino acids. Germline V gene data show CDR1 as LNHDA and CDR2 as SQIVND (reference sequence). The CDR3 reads CASSIWQGPHQPQHF. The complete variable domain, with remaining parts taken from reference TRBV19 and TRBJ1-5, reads DGGITQSPKYLFRKEGQNVTLSCEQNLNHDAMYWYRQDPGQGLRLIYYSQIVNDFQKGDIAEGYSVSREKKESFPLTVTSAQKNPTAFYLCASSIWQGPHQPQHFGDGTRLSIL.

This chain's CDR3 is CSALLGGGTDTQYF. The chain combines TRBV20-1 with TRBJ2-3; TCRdb indicates TRBD2, and absent DNA this call remains unverified. Germline V gives CDR1 DFQATT, CDR2 SNEGSKA (reference sequence). The CDR3 extends over 14 amino acids.

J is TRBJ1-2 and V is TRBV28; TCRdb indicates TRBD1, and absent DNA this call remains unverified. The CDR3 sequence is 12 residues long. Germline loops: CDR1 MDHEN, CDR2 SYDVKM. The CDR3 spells CASSSRTGADTF.

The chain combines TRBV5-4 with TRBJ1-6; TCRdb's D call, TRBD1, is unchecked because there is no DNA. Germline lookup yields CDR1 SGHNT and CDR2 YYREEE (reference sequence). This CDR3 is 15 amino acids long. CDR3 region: CASSTGGTNNSPLHF.

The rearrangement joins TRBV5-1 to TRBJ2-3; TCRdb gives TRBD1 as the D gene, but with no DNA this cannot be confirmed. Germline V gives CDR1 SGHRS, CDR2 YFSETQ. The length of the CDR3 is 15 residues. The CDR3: CASSTRGQNTDTQYF.

CDR3 region: CASSQDWSGTRGGELFF. The chain couples TRBV4-3 to TRBJ2-2; with no DNA, the TCRdb D assignment of TRBD1 cannot be verified. Germline V gives CDR1 LGHNA, CDR2 YSLEER. CDR3 length equals 17 residues.

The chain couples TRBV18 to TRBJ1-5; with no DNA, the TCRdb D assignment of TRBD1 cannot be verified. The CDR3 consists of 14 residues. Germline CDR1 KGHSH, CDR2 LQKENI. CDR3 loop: CASSPEQGIQPQHF.

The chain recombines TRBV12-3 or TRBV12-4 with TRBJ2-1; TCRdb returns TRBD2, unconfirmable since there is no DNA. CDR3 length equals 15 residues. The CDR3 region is CASSRGGNSYNEQFF.

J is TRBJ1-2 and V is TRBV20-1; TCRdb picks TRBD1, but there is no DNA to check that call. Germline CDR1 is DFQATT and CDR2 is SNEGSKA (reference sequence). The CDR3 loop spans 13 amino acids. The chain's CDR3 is CSARGTGGDGYTF.

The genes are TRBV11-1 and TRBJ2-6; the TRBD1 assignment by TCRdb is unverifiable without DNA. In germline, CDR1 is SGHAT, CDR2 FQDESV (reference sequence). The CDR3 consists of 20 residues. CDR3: CASIRLTGTGAPVGANVLTF.

The CDR3 spells CASSFQGPSLTEAFF. The genes are TRBV7-2 and TRBJ1-1; the TCRdb D gene call, TRBD1, has no DNA to confirm it. CDR1 is SGHTA and CDR2 is FQGNSA in the germline V gene. This CDR3 has 15 residues. The full variable domain, with the rest looked up from reference TRBV7-2 and TRBJ1-1, is GAGVSQSPSNKVTEKGKDVELRCDPISGHTALYWYRQSLGQGLEFLIYFQGNSAPDKSGLPSDRFSAERTGGSVSTLTIQRTQQEDSAVYLCASSFQGPSLTEAFFGQGTRLTVV.

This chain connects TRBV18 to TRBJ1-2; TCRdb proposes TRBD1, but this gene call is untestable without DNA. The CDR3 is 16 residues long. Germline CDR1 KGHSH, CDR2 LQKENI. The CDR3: CASSPLGRGQNYGYTF.

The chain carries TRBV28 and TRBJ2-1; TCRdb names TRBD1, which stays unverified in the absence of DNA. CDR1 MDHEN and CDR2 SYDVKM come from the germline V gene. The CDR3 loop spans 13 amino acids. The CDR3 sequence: CAISTPGHNEQFF. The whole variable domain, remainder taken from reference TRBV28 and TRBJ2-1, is DVKVTQSSRYLVKRTGEKVFLECVQDMDHENMFWYRQDPGLGLRLIYFSYDVKMKEKGDIPEGYSVSREKKERFSLILESASTNQTSMYLCAISTPGHNEQFFGPGTRLTVL.

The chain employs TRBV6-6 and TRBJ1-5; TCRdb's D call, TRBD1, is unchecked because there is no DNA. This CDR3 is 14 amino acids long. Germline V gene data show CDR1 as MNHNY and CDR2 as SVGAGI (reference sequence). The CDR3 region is CASRLGDSNQPQHF.

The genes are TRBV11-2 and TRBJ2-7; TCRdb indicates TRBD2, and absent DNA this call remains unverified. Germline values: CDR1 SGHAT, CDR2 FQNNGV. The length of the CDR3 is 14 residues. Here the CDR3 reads CASSFDAGTYEQYF.

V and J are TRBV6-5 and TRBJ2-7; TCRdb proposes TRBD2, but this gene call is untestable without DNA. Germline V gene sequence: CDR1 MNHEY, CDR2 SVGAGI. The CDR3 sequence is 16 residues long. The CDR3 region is CASSYRPGRSWDEQYF.

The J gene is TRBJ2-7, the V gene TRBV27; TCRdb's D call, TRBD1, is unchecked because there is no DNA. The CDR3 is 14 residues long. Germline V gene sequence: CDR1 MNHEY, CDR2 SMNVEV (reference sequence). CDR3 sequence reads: CASSLGQRTYEQYF.

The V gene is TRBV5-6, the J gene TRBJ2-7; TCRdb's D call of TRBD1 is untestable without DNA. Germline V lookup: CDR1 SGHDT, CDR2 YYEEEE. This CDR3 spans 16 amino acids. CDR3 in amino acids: CASSASDRWGLGEQYF. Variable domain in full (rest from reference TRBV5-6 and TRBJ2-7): DAGVTQSPTHLIKTRGQQVTLRCSPKSGHDTVSWYQQALGQGPQFIFQYYEEEERQRGNFPDRFSGHQFPNYSSELNVNALLLGDSALYLCASSASDRWGLGEQYFGPGTRLTVT.

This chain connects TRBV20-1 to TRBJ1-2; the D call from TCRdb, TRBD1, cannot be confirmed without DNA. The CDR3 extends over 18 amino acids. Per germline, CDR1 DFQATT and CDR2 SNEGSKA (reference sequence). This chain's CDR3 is CSASKTGGISMANYGYTF.

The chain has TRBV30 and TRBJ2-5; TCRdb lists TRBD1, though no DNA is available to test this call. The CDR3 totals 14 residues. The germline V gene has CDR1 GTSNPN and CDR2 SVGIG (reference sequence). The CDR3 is CAARKGTAQETQYF.

The CDR3: CASSRGTANSPLHF. The rearrangement uses TRBV11-3 and TRBJ1-6; TCRdb designates TRBD1, a call that cannot be tested without DNA. In germline, CDR1 is SGHNT, CDR2 YENEEA. The CDR3 extends over 14 amino acids. Drawing the rest from reference TRBV11-3 and TRBJ1-6, the complete variable domain is EAGVVQSPRYKIIEKKQPVAFWCNPISGHNTLYWYLQNLGQGPELLIRYENEEAVDDSQLPKDRFSAERLKGVDSTLKIQPAELGDSAVYLCASSRGTANSPLHFGNGTRLTVT.

The CDR3 sequence: CSASSGQGGDTQYF. The V call is TRBV20-1, the J call TRBJ2-3; TCRdb names TRBD1, which stays unverified in the absence of DNA. CDR3 length equals 14 residues. CDR1 and CDR2 from the germline V gene are DFQATT and SNEGSKA (reference sequence).

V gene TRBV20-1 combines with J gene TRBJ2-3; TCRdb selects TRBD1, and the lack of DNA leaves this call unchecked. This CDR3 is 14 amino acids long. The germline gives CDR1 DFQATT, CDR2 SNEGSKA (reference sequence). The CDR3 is CSAPPGGPRDTQYF.

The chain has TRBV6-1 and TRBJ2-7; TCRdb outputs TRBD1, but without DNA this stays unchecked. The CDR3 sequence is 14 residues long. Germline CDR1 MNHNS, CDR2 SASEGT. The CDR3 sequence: CASDVGTGGYEQYF.

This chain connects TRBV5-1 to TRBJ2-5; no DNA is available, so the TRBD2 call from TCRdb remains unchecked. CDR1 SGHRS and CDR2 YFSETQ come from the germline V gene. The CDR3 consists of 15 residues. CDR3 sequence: CASSIDRAEQETQYF.

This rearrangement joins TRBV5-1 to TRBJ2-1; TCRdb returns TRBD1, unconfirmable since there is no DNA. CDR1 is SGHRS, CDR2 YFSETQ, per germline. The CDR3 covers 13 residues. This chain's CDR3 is CASSREGENEQFF.

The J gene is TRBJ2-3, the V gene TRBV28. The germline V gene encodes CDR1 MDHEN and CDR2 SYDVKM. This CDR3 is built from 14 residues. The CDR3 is CASSSIPRTDTQYF.

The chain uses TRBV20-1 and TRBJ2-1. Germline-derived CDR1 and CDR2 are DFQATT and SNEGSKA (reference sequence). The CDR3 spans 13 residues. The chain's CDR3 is CSARVGPYNEQFF.

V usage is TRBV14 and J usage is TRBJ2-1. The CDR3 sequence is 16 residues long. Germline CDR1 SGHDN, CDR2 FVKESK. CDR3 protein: CASSQGVGRSLNEQFF. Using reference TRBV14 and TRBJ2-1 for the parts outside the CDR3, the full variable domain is EAGVTQFPSHSVIEKGQTVTLRCDPISGHDNLYWYRRVMGKEIKFLLHFVKESKQDESGMPNNRFLAERTGGTYSTLKVQPAELEDSGVYFCASSQGVGRSLNEQFFGPGTRLTVL.

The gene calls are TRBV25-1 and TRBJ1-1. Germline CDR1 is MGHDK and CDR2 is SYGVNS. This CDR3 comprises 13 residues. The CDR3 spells CASSWGGDTEAFF.

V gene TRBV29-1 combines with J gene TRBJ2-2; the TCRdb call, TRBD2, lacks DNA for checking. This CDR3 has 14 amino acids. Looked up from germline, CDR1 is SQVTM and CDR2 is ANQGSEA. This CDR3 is CSVHSGTNTGELFF.